This T cell receptor (beta chain) stems from a study of beta chain features in type 1 diabetes. Study results and limitations: VDJ junctions sequenced from type 1 diabetes patients showed fewer insertions and more deletions. Among all four CD4+ subsets, Type 1 diabetes patients had TCRB CDR3s that were moderately but significantly shorter.

Heparinised blood was drawn once per donor, averaging approximately 0.12 L. This clone has only a few counts. The target antigen is unknown. Germline loops: CDR1 SGHTA, CDR2 FQGNSA. This CDR3 region has 13 residues. V was pared by 5 bases and J by 6 bases, with 10 bases between. TCRB transcripts that were expressed got sequenced, as all of the isolated RNA had been reverse transcribed. Here immunoSEQ multiplex PCR was the method, and the copy in TCRdb shows in-frame clones only, minus some. The sample includes hundreds of thousands of clones, around 13% of them seen just once. V gene TRBV7-2 combines with J gene TRBJ2-2; D is perhaps TRBD1 (5 bases). This TCR was recovered from a young man in good health. The sequenced sample consisted of naive CD4+ T cells from blood. CDR3 sequence reads: CASSPQVSGELFF. CDR3 in DNA: TGTGCCAGCAGCCCACAGGTCTCCGGGGAGCTGTTTTTT.